The 4 T cell receptor beta chains reported below all come from one sample, sequenced in a study of persistence of HIV-infected CD4 T cells. Antigens for these TCRs are unknown. Cells were stimulated nonspecifically with anti-CD3/anti-CD28 magnetic beads. CD4+ T cells upregulating both CD40 ligand and CD69 were sorted as responding cells. This was the immunoSEQ version 4 assay in survey mode. Here immunoSEQ multiplex PCR was the method, and the copy in TCRdb shows in-frame clones only, minus some. Of about 46,000 clones in the sample, 75% to 90% are singletons; the top ten hold 2.5% to 4%. The sample was CD4+ T cells sorted from PBMCs after roughly 18-hour stimulation, taken from a patient who received antiretroviral therapy. Every receptor here comes from an adult woman with HIV who was CMV-seropositive.

The chain has TRBV18 and TRBJ1-3; D is uncertain. CDR3 length: 15 residues. The V and J ends lost 5 bases and 0 bases respectively, with 11 bases between them. CDR1 is KGHSH, CDR2 LQKENI, per germline. The CDR3 reads CASSIQILSGNTIYF. CDR3 sequence (DNA): TGTGCCAGCTCAATACAGATCCTCTCTGGAAACACCATATATTTT.

The rearrangement links TRBV20-1 to TRBJ2-7; 11 bases match TRBD1. The J segment lost 2 bases and the V segment lost 3 bases, leaving 9 bases of the junction unmatched. The CDR3 covers 16 residues. CDR1 DFQATT and CDR2 SNEGSKA come from the germline V gene (reference sequence). This CDR3 is CSASGVSGQGAYEQYF. DNA of the CDR3: TGCAGTGCTAGTGGGGTGTCGGGACAGGGGGCCTACGAGCAGTACTTC.

The chain couples TRBV10-3 to TRBJ1-1; possibly TRBD1 for D (5 bases). The V end was cut by 3 bases, the J end by 0 bases, with 8 bases between. The germline V gene encodes CDR1 ENHRY and CDR2 SYGVKD. The CDR3 extends over 14 amino acids. In nucleotides, the CDR3 is TGTGCCATCAGTGATGGGACGGTGAACACTGAAGCTTTCTTT. This gives the protein CAISDGTVNTEAFF.

The CDR3 DNA reads as TGTGCCAGCTCAGTGGGACTAGACCCCTACGAGCAGTACTTC. Encoded protein: CASSVGLDPYEQYF. The chain links TRBV18 to TRBJ2-7; 8 bases are a match to TRBD2. Per germline, CDR1 KGHSH and CDR2 LQKENI. V gave up 5 bases and J gave up 2 bases; unmatched junction bases: 5. The CDR3 is 14 amino acids.